These 15 T cell receptor beta chains were sequenced from one sample in a study of T cells in Graves' hyperthyroidism and ophthalmopathy. RNA transcripts served as the template for amplifying TCR beta CDR3 regions. The HTBI primer set was used in a first-round RT-PCR of the TCR CDR3. From the multiplex PCR reads, TCRdb called clonotypes with MiXCR, one entry per CDR3 protein. The sample has around 520,000 distinct CDR3 sequences; 14% are singletons. Specimen: blood. The receptors derive from a woman in her forties with Graves' hyperthyroidism.

This rearrangement joins TRBV6-1 to TRBJ2-2; 11 nucleotides line up with TRBD1. Germline assignment: CDR1 MNHNS and CDR2 SASEGT. The CDR3 is 15 amino acids. V trimming: 7 bases; J trimming: 6 bases; junction bases outside the gene matches: 7. The DNA of the CDR3 is TGTGCCAGCACCTCCGGGACAGGGGGGGCCGGGGAGCTGTTTTTT. It encodes CASTSGTGGAGELFF.

This clonotype has more than one count but fewer than ten. The CDR3 protein is CSASARRDSSYNEQFF. The CDR3 DNA reads TGCAGTGCTAGCGCTCGGCGCGACAGCTCCTACAATGAGCAGTTCTTC. The rearrangement uses TRBV20-1 and TRBJ2-1; tentative D call: TRBD1 (5 bases). Deletions cut 3 bases from V and 0 bases from J, with 15 bases between. The V gene's germline CDR1 is DFQATT and CDR2 SNEGSKA (reference sequence). This CDR3 region has 16 residues.

This clonotype has ten or more counts. V is TRBV30 and J is TRBJ2-1, with D maybe TRBD2 (6 bases). Trimming removed 2 bases at V and 8 bases at J, with 10 bases between. CDR3 length equals 12 residues. CDR1 and CDR2 from the germline V gene are GTSNPN and SVGIG (reference sequence). CDR3 coding DNA: TGTGCCTGGAGTACTAGCTGGGATGAGCAGTTCTTC. This gives the protein CAWSTSWDEQFF.

This clonotype occurred a few times. V usage is TRBV15 and J usage is TRBJ1-1; tentative D call: TRBD1 (5 bases). Germline assignment: CDR1 LNHNV and CDR2 YYDKDF (reference sequence). Trimming removed 1 base from V and 6 bases from J, with 12 bases in between. The CDR3 loop spans 14 amino acids. CDR3 sequence: CATSRAWTGPEAFF. Written as DNA, the CDR3 is TGTGCCACCAGCAGAGCCTGGACGGGACCTGAAGCTTTCTTT.

This clonotype was recorded at least ten times. The rearrangement links TRBV29-1 to TRBJ2-7; 10 bases fit TRBD2. J gave up 0 bases and V 5 bases, and 4 bases lay outside the gene matches. Germline CDR1 SQVTM, CDR2 ANQGSEA. The CDR3 has 14 residues. CDR3 amino acids: CSVRLAGASYEQYF. The CDR3 DNA sequence: TGCAGCGTTAGACTAGCGGGTGCCTCCTACGAGCAGTACTTC.

This clonotype was found many times. V is TRBV5-5 and J is TRBJ2-5; weak D call: TRBD2 (6 bases). Germline-derived CDR1 and CDR2 are SGHKS and YYEKEE (reference sequence). V was pared by 0 bases and J by 5 bases, with 14 bases between. This CDR3 comprises 15 residues. CDR3 DNA: TGTGCCAGCAGCTTGGCTGCGGGGATCCAGGAGACCCAGTACTTC. As protein: CASSLAAGIQETQYF.

This clonotype has only a few counts. The J gene is TRBJ2-1, the V gene TRBV7-3; 11 nucleotides agree with TRBD2. Germline CDR1 and CDR2: SGHTA and FQGTGA. V was pared by 1 base and J by 7 bases, with 6 bases of the junction left unmatched. The CDR3 is 16 residues long. Here the CDR3 reads CASSLNSGRATNEQFF. CDR3 DNA: TGTGCCAGCAGCTTAAATAGCGGGAGGGCCACAAATGAGCAGTTCTTC. The variable domain in full, with the rest retrieved from reference TRBV7-3 and TRBJ2-1, is GAGVSQTPSNKVTEKGKYVELRCDPISGHTALYWYRQSLGQGPEFLIYFQGTGAADDSGLPNDRFFAVRPEGSVSTLKIQRTERGDSAVYLCASSLNSGRATNEQFFGPGTRLTVL.

The table lists this clonotype with a few counts. The chain recombines TRBV5-1 with TRBJ1-3; 9 bases are shared with TRBD1. Looked up from germline, CDR1 is SGHRS and CDR2 is YFSETQ. The CDR3 is made up of 16 amino acids. With 2 bases clipped from V and 4 bases from J, the junction kept 7 bases outside the gene matches. The CDR3 sequence is CASSLQGADVGNTIYF. CDR3 DNA sequence: TGCGCCAGCAGCTTACAGGGGGCTGATGTGGGAAACACCATATATTTT. Combining the CDR3 with reference TRBV5-1 and TRBJ1-3 gives the whole variable domain KAGVTQTPRYLIKTRGQQVTLSCSPISGHRSVSWYQQTPGQGLQFLFEYFSETQRNKGNFPGRFSGRQFSNSRSEMNVSTLELGDSALYLCASSLQGADVGNTIYFGEGSWLTVV.

V is TRBV9 and J is TRBJ2-5, with D maybe TRBD1 (5 bases). The length of the CDR3 is 16 residues. V lost 0 bases to trimming and J lost 1 base, with 13 bases between them. CDR1 and CDR2 from the germline V gene are SGDLS and YYNGEE. CDR3: CASSVGGRGAQETQYF. The CDR3 DNA reads TGTGCCAGCAGCGTAGGGGGTAGGGGCGCCCAAGAGACCCAGTACTTC.

On this clonotype: Given the absence of the conserved phenylalanine or tryptophan at the CDR3 end, a read error is likely. CDR3 amino acids: CSPLLLSYNEQFV. CDR3 bases: TGCAGTCCTCTGCTCCTCTCGTACAATGAGCAGTTCGTC. The rearrangement links TRBV20-1 to TRBJ2-1; D unclear. Trimming cost V 8 bases and J 4 bases, with 15 bases left between them. CDR1 is DFQATT, CDR2 SNEGSKA, per germline (reference sequence). This CDR3 region has 13 residues.

At least ten counts were recorded for this clonotype. The chain is built from TRBV27 and TRBJ2-3; D may be TRBD1 (5 bases). CDR1 and CDR2 from the germline V gene are MNHEY and SMNVEV (reference sequence). The CDR3 is 14 amino acids. Trimming pared 8 bases from V and 3 bases from J, leaving 15 bases between. CDR3 sequence (DNA): TGTGCCAGCTGTTATAGGGGTGAGACAGATACGCAGTATTTT. As protein: CASCYRGETDTQYF.

There are many counts of this clonotype. The chain recombines TRBV28 with TRBJ1-1; TRBD1 is a possible D gene (6 bases). Germline CDR1 is MDHEN and CDR2 is SYDVKM. The CDR3 contains 15 residues. Deletions cut 8 bases from V and 1 base from J, with 17 bases between. The chain's CDR3 is CASGWGRASNTEAFF. The CDR3 DNA sequence: TGTGCCAGCGGGTGGGGGCGCGCATCGAACACTGAAGCTTTCTTT.

Notes on this clonotype: One base away lies a much larger clone, so this may be a sequencing read error. No conserved phenylalanine or tryptophan is present at the end of the CDR3, so a read error is the likely explanation. The chain couples TRBV28 to TRBJ1-4, with 12 bases that match TRBD1. Losses at the gene ends were 1 base for V and 8 bases for J; bases not matched to a gene: 5. The CDR3 has 16 amino acids. Germline V gene sequence: CDR1 MDHEN, CDR2 SYDVKM. The CDR3 loop reads CASSLSGQGAWEKLFS. DNA for the CDR3: TGTGCCAGCAGTTTATCGGGACAGGGGGCGTGGGAAAAACTGTTTTCT.

This clonotype showed up many times. This chain uses TRBV12-3 or TRBV12-4 with TRBJ2-5, with D possibly being TRBD2 (7 bases). The V gene lost 5 bases and the J gene lost 6 bases, with 16 bases spanning the gap. The CDR3 has 14 residues. The CDR3 nucleotides read TGTGCCAGCAGTCCCATGGGGGGGGCTCAGACCCAGTACTTC. Amino acid sequence: CASSPMGGAQTQYF.

The V call is TRBV5-1, the J call TRBJ2-1; D call uncertain. The CDR3 runs to 13 residues. Germline CDR1 SGHRS, CDR2 YFSETQ. Trimming left V 0 bases short and J 10 bases short, with 11 bases between. CDR3 DNA sequence: TGCGCCAGCAGCTTGGTAACGGCGGAAGAGCAGTTCTTC. Its protein is CASSLVTAEEQFF.